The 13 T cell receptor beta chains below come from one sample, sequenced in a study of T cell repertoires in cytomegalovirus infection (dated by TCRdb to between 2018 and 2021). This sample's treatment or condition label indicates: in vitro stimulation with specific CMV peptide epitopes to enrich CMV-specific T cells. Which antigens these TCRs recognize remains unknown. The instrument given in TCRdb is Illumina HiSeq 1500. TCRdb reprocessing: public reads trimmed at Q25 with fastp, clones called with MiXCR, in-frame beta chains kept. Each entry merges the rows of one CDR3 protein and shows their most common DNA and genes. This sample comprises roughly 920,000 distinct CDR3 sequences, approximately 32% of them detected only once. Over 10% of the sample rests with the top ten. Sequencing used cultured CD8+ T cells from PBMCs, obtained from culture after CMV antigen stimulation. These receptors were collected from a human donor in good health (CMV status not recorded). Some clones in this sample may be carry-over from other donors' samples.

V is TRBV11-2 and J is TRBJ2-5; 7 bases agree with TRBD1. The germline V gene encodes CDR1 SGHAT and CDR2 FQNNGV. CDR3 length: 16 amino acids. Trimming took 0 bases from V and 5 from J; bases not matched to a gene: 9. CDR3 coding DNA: TGTGCCAGCAGCTTAGATGGCGAGGGGGCACGGGAGACCCAGTACTTC. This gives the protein CASSLDGEGARETQYF.

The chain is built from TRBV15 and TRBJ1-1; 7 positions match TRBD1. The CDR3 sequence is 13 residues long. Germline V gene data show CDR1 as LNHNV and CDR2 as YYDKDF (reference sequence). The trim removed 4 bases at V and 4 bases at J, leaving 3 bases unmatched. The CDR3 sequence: CATSTDRATEAFF. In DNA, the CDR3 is TGTGCCACCAGCACTGACAGGGCCACTGAAGCTTTCTTT.

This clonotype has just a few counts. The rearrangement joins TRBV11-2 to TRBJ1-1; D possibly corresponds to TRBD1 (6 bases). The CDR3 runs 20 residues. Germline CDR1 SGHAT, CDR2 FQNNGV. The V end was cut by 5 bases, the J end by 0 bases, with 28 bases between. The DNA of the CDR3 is TGTGCCAGCAGCCCGCGACAGGAGGCAATCAACGGGGAGGTGAACACTGAAGCTTTCTTT. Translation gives CASSPRQEAINGEVNTEAFF.

The CDR3 DNA reads TGTGCCATCAGGGCGAACTTCGCTTCTGGAAACACCATATATTTT. Its translation is CAIRANFASGNTIYF. This rearrangement joins TRBV10-3 to TRBJ1-3; D gene ambiguous. V dropped 6 bases and J dropped 1 base, with 13 bases sitting between them. Germline V gene lookup returns CDR1 ENHRY and CDR2 SYGVKD. The CDR3 extends over 15 amino acids.

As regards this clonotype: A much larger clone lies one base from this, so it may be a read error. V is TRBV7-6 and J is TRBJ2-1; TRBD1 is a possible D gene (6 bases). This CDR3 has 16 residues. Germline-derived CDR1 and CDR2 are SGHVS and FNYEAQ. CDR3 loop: CASSPHRGSTYNEQFF. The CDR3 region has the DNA TGTGCTAGCAGCCCACATAGGGGGAGCACCTACAATGAGCAGTTCTTC.

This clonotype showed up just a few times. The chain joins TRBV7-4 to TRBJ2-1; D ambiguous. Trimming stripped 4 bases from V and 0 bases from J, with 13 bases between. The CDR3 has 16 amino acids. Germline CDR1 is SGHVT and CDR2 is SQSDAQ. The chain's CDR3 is CASSSLTPSSYNEQFF. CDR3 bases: TGTGCCAGCAGCTCTCTAACGCCGAGCTCCTACAATGAGCAGTTCTTC. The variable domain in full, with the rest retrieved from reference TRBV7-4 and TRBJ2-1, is GAGVSQSPRYKVAKRGRDVALRCDSISGHVTLYWYRQTLGQGSEVLTYSQSDAQRDKSGRPSGRFSAERPERSVSTLKIQRTEQGDSAVYLCASSSLTPSSYNEQFFGPGTRLTVL.

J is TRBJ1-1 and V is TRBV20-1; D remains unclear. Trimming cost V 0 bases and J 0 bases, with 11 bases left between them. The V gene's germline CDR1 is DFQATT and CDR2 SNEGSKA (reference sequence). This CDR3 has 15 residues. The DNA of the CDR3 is TGCAGTGCTAGAGATTATCGGGAGATGAACACTGAAGCTTTCTTT. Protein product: CSARDYREMNTEAFF.

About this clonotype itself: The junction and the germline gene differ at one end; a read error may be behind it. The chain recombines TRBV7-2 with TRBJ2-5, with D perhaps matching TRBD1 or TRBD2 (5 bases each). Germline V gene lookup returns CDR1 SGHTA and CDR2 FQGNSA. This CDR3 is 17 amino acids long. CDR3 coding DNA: TGTGCCAGCAGCTTCGGGACCTCCCTGGGGCACCAAAAGACCCAGTACTTC. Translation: CASSFGTSLGHQKTQYF.

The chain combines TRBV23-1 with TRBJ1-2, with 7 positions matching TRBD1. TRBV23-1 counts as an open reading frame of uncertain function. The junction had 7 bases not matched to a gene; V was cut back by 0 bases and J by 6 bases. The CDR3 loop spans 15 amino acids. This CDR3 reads CASSQSCRGIDGYTF. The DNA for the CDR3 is TGCGCCAGCAGTCAATCTTGCAGGGGGATCGATGGCTACACCTTC.

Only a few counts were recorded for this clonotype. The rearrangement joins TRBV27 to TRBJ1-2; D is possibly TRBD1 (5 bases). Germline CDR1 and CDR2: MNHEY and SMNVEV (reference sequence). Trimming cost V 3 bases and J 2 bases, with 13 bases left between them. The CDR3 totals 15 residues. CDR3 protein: CASSFLGTENYGYTF. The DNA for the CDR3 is TGTGCCAGCAGTTTCCTTGGGACGGAGAACTATGGCTACACCTTC.

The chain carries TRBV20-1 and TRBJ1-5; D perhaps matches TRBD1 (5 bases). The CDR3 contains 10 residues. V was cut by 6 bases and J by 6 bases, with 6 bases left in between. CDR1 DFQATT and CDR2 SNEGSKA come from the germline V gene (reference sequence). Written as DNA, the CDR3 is TGCAGTGCCCAGGGTCAGCCCCAGCATTTT. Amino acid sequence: CSAQGQPQHF.

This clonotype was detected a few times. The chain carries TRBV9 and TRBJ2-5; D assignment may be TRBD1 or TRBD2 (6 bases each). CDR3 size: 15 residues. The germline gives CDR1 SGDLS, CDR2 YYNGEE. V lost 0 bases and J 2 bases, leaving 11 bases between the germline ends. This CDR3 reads CASSVAGARQETQYF. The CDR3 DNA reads TGTGCCAGCAGCGTAGCGGGGGCAAGGCAAGAGACCCAGTACTTC.

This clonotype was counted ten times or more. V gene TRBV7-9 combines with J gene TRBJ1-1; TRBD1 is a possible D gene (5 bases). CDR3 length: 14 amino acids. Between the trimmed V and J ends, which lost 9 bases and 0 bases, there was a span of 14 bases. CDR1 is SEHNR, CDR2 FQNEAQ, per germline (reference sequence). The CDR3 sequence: CASSLRQLNTEAFF. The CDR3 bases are TGTGCCAGTAGTCTCCGACAGCTGAACACTGAAGCTTTCTTT.